These 25 T cell receptor beta chains share one sample of origin, sequenced in a study of T-cell reconstitution after alpha-beta-depleted transplantation in children. This sample's TCRbeta library carried unique molecular identifier barcodes. Each CDR3 protein gets one entry after TCRdb re-called the PCR reads with MiXCR. This sample has hundreds of thousands of distinct CDR3 sequences, with roughly 13% found just once. Specimen: PBMCs, mostly from graft donor cells, collected 360 days after TCRalphabeta/CD19-depleted stem cell transplant. The source of these receptors is a male patient younger than 18 who had a stem cell transplant for acute myeloid leukemia, so the T cells may come from the graft donor.

This clonotype was seen ten or more times. The J gene is TRBJ2-3, the V gene TRBV20-1; D is unclear. The V gene lost 2 bases and the J gene lost 0 bases, with 12 bases spanning the gap. The germline CDR1 and CDR2 sequences are DFQATT and SNEGSKA (reference sequence). The length of the CDR3 is 15 residues. Written as DNA, the CDR3 is TGCAGTGCTAGATGGGAAGCGACTAGCACAGATACGCAGTATTTT. It encodes CSARWEATSTDTQYF.

This clonotype was seen repeatedly, ten times or more. The chain recombines TRBV7-3 with TRBJ2-3, with 7 bases aligning to TRBD2. The CDR3 contains 17 residues. CDR1 SGHTA and CDR2 FQGTGA come from the germline V gene. Trimming cost V 5 bases and J 5 bases; bases outside gene matches: 16. CDR3 sequence: CASSAQLRAVAGDTQYF. The CDR3 DNA sequence: TGTGCCAGCAGCGCCCAATTAAGGGCGGTAGCGGGAGATACGCAGTATTTT.

This clonotype showed up many times. The chain combines TRBV14 with TRBJ2-5; TRBD2 matches 7 bases. This CDR3 has 21 amino acids. Germline values: CDR1 SGHDN, CDR2 FVKESK. V was pared by 0 bases and J by 4 bases, with 23 bases of the junction left unmatched. CDR3 loop: CASSQDRERWAQTSRLETQYF. CDR3 DNA: TGTGCCAGCAGCCAAGATCGTGAGCGCTGGGCTCAGACTAGCAGGTTAGAGACCCAGTACTTC.

This chain connects TRBV28 to TRBJ2-1; 7 positions agree with TRBD1. Germline V gene data show CDR1 as MDHEN and CDR2 as SYDVKM. The CDR3 is 13 amino acids. V lost 2 bases to trimming and J lost 8 bases; unmatched junction nucleotides: 3. CDR3 loop: CASSLTGVDEQFF. The CDR3 bases are TGTGCCAGCAGTTTAACAGGGGTCGATGAGCAGTTCTTC.

This clonotype was counted between two and nine times. CDR3 nucleotide sequence: TGTGCCACCTCGACTAGCGGGAAGTACAATGAGCAGTTCTTC. Translated: CATSTSGKYNEQFF. This rearrangement joins TRBV24-1 to TRBJ2-1, with TRBD2 identical over 11 bases. Unmatched junction bases numbered 4, after V lost 9 bases and J lost 4 bases. In germline, CDR1 is KGHDR, CDR2 SFDVKD. The CDR3 contains 14 residues.

The chain has TRBV9 and TRBJ2-1; 10 nucleotides align to TRBD1. The junction had 6 bases not matched to a gene; V was cut back by 4 bases and J by 8 bases. Germline V gives CDR1 SGDLS, CDR2 YYNGEE. The CDR3 has 14 residues. CDR3 protein: CASSPHGTGDEQFF. The CDR3 DNA reads as TGTGCCAGCAGCCCACATGGGACAGGGGATGAGCAGTTCTTC.

This clonotype occurred many times. V usage is TRBV12-3 or TRBV12-4 and J usage is TRBJ2-7; no firm D call. The CDR3 runs to 12 residues. V was pared by 6 bases and J by 0 bases, with 6 bases between. CDR3 region: CASSRSSYEQYF. The CDR3 DNA reads as TGTGCCAGCAGCCGCAGCTCCTACGAGCAGTACTTC.

This clonotype appeared a single time. The gene calls are TRBV20-1 and TRBJ2-6; weak D call: TRBD1 (5 bases). Germline-derived CDR1 and CDR2 are DFQATT and SNEGSKA (reference sequence). The CDR3 has 15 amino acids. The ends were cut back, 4 bases at V and 2 bases at J, with 12 bases in the middle. The CDR3 region is CSATPLGAGANVLTF. CDR3 bases: TGCAGTGCTACCCCATTAGGGGCTGGGGCCAACGTCCTGACTTTC.

This clonotype appeared many times. V gene TRBV5-1 combines with J gene TRBJ2-5; TRBD1 matches 10 bases. The V segment lost 4 bases and the J segment 5 bases; nucleotides outside the gene matches: 5. This CDR3 region has 14 residues. Germline V lookup: CDR1 SGHRS, CDR2 YFSETQ. CDR3 nucleotides: TGCGCCAGCAGCCCGGGACAGGGGTGGGAGACCCAGTACTTC. This encodes CASSPGQGWETQYF.

The table lists this clonotype with a few counts. The gene calls are TRBV7-3 and TRBJ2-3; 9 bases align to TRBD2. The length of the CDR3 is 16 residues. J lost 5 bases, V lost 1 base, and 7 bases had no gene match. Germline-derived CDR1 and CDR2 are SGHTA and FQGTGA. CDR3 sequence (DNA): TGTGCCAGCAGCTTAATTCCGCGGGAGGGGTTAGATACGCAGTATTTT. Encoded protein: CASSLIPREGLDTQYF.

This clonotype was seen a handful of times. The V call is TRBV5-1, the J call TRBJ2-7; D ambiguous. The CDR3 consists of 15 residues. Germline V gene lookup returns CDR1 SGHRS and CDR2 YFSETQ. V lost 0 bases, J lost 1 base, and 11 bases lay in between. Here the CDR3 DNA reads TGCGCCAGCAGCTTGGTCGGTATAAAGTCCTACGAGCAGTACTTC. Its translation is CASSLVGIKSYEQYF.

With regard to this clonotype: A read error may explain this, as a much larger clone is one base away. This chain joins TRBV28 and TRBJ2-7; the D gene is possibly TRBD1 (6 bases). This CDR3 has 12 amino acids. Germline V gene data show CDR1 as MDHEN and CDR2 as SYDVKM. The CDR3 here is CASRGTHYEQHF. The CDR3 DNA sequence: TGTGCCAGCAGGGGGACACACTACGAGCAGCACTTC.

This chain uses TRBV24-1 with TRBJ2-2; 10 bases map to TRBD1. From germline, CDR1 is KGHDR and CDR2 SFDVKD. This CDR3 is built from 18 residues. V was pared by 1 base and J by 6 bases, with 10 bases of the junction left unmatched. CDR3 sequence reads: CATSDFFPRQGAPGELFF. The CDR3 DNA follows: TGTGCCACCAGTGATTTCTTTCCGAGACAGGGGGCTCCCGGGGAGCTGTTTTTT.

This clonotype was observed at least ten times. The rearrangement uses TRBV12-3 or TRBV12-4 and TRBJ1-2; 7 bases line up with TRBD1. With V trimmed by 5 bases and J by 5 bases, 8 bases remained unmatched. The CDR3 extends over 14 amino acids. The CDR3, as DNA: TGTGCCAGCAGTATCCGTCCAGGGGGGTATGGCTACACCTTC. Its translation: CASSIRPGGYGYTF.

This clonotype was found many times. Written as DNA, the CDR3 is TGCGCCAGCAGCTTGGACTTATTGCTGACCGGGGAGCTGTTTTTT. Translated: CASSLDLLLTGELFF. The chain recombines TRBV5-1 with TRBJ2-2; D gene uncertain. Looked up from germline, CDR1 is SGHRS and CDR2 is YFSETQ. V lost 0 bases and J lost 5, with 11 bases in between. The CDR3 length is 15 residues.

The V and J genes are TRBV27 and TRBJ2-7; D not certain. Germline loops: CDR1 MNHEY, CDR2 SMNVEV (reference sequence). Trimming stripped 1 base from V and 2 bases from J, with 12 bases between. The CDR3 has 15 residues. CDR3 residues: CASSLYLGKTYEQYF. The CDR3 region has the DNA TGTGCCAGCAGTTTATACTTGGGTAAGACCTACGAGCAGTACTTC.

This clonotype was recorded at least ten times. This sequence joins TRBV20-1 and TRBJ2-1; 9 bases align to TRBD2. The ends lost 3 bases at V and 4 bases at J; junction bases unmatched: 4. The CDR3 covers 14 residues. The germline V gene encodes CDR1 DFQATT and CDR2 SNEGSKA (reference sequence). The CDR3 reads CSASSTSGYNEQFF. The CDR3 nucleotides read TGCAGTGCTAGTTCGACTAGCGGTTACAATGAGCAGTTCTTC.

This clonotype came up a few times. The rearrangement uses TRBV11-2 and TRBJ2-2, with no clear D. The CDR3 contains 15 residues. Trimming removed 3 bases from V and 2 bases from J, with 10 bases in between. The germline CDR1 and CDR2 sequences are SGHAT and FQNNGV. The CDR3 is CASSLFGSNTGELFF. The CDR3 coding sequence is TGTGCCAGCAGCTTGTTCGGAAGTAACACCGGGGAGCTGTTTTTT.

The sample holds many counts of this clonotype. This chain connects TRBV4-1 to TRBJ2-1; 8 bases line up with TRBD1. Germline V CDR1 and CDR2: MGHRA, YSYEKL. The trim removed 4 bases at V and 5 bases at J, leaving 7 bases unmatched. The CDR3 has 15 amino acids. CDR3 region: CASSPWTGINNEQFF. Here the CDR3 DNA reads TGCGCCAGCAGCCCGTGGACAGGGATCAACAATGAGCAGTTCTTC.

V is TRBV18 and J is TRBJ2-1, with D hard to call. CDR1 is KGHSH and CDR2 is LQKENI in the germline V gene. The CDR3 has 13 amino acids. Trimming cost V 2 bases and J 8 bases, with 10 bases left between them. DNA for the CDR3: TGTGCCAGCTCACCATTGCTAGTTGATGAGCAGTTCTTC. This encodes CASSPLLVDEQFF.

The gene calls are TRBV4-3 and TRBJ2-2; the match to TRBD1 covers 8 bases. Germline CDR1 LGHNA, CDR2 YSLEER. With V trimmed by 4 bases and J by 6 bases, 16 bases remained unmatched. The CDR3 runs to 18 residues. In nucleotides, the CDR3 is TGCGCCAGCAGCCGGACCGTGGCCGGGACAGGAAAGGCCGGGGAGCTGTTTTTT. It codes for CASSRTVAGTGKAGELFF.

This clonotype has only a few counts. This sequence joins TRBV20-1 and TRBJ2-3; D not resolved. CDR1 DFQATT and CDR2 SNEGSKA come from the germline V gene (reference sequence). Trimming removed 6 bases at V and 1 base at J, with 14 bases between. There are 14 residues in the CDR3. The CDR3 reads CSATRRIRTDTQYF. DNA for the CDR3: TGCAGTGCCACACGTCGCATCCGCACAGATACGCAGTATTTT.

This clonotype was observed a few times. The rearrangement joins TRBV12-3 or TRBV12-4 to TRBJ2-3, with D tentatively TRBD2 (5 bases). V was cut by 8 bases and J by 4 bases, with 13 bases left in between. The CDR3 has 13 residues. DNA for the CDR3: TGTGCCAGCGGTCGAGGGAGTGCAGATACGCAGTATTTT. It encodes CASGRGSADTQYF.

About this clonotype itself: Germline and junction disagree at one end, which may indicate a read error. V gene TRBV7-8 combines with J gene TRBJ2-1; D not certain. This CDR3 has 9 residues. The V gene's germline CDR1 is SGHVS and CDR2 FQNEAQ. This chain's CDR3 is CASSFLGPF. The DNA of the CDR3 is TGTGCCAGCAGCTTTTTGGGCCCGTTC. The full variable domain, in which reference TRBV7-8 and TRBJ2-1 provide the parts outside the CDR3, is GAGVSQSPRYKVAKRGQDVALRCDPISGHVSLFWYQQALGQGPEFLTYFQNEAQLDKSGLPSDRFFAERPEGSVSTLKIQRTQQEDSAVYLCASSFLGPFGPGTRLTVL.

This clonotype was detected ten times or more. V and J are TRBV28 and TRBJ1-5; 9 positions agree with TRBD1. CDR3 size: 16 residues. Germline lookup yields CDR1 MDHEN and CDR2 SYDVKM. J gave up 6 bases and V 3 bases, and 9 bases lay outside the gene matches. The CDR3 spells CASSFLDRGNGQPQHF. CDR3 nucleotides: TGTGCCAGCAGTTTCCTGGACAGGGGAAACGGTCAGCCCCAGCATTTT.